The subject of this entry is one T cell receptor beta chain. Its antigen is unidentified. V shed 2 bases and J shed 9 bases, with 15 bases lying between them. CDR1 and CDR2 (germline): SGDLS, YYNGEE. This CDR3 is built from 14 residues. The record originates from a study of T cells in localized non-small cell lung cancer. Study results and caveats: Adjacent lung exhibited a median of approximately 50 among the 100 most abundant tumor clones.

TCRdb's copy holds only in-frame clones and misses some; the assay was immunoSEQ multiplex PCR. The sample consists of approximately 83,000 clones, about nine tenths of them appearing once. Specimen: PBMCs, collected before any cancer treatment. This clonotype was sampled from a woman aged 40-69 years with stage II squamous cell lung carcinoma. The gene calls are TRBV9 and TRBJ2-1, with D unclear. The CDR3 DNA reads as TGTGCCAGCAGCGTTGAGGCAGGAGTAGGTGAGCAGTTCTTC. This encodes CASSVEAGVGEQFF.